This T cell receptor beta chain was observed in a study of blood T cell repertoires in COVID-19. For the study at large: Samples taken during acute and convalescent COVID-19 were collected in the United States, Italy and Spain. The analysed material was cDNA or gDNA that came from T cells, B-cell-depleted T cells, or PBMCs.

Authors' data handling: The assay estimated nucleated cells by amplifying reference gene primers. Clones were read by immunoSEQ multiplex PCR, and TCRdb kept only the in-frame ones, dropping some. Clone size and the V and J calls come from that table; the DNA yielded D and trimming. The sample consists of 200,000 to 250,000 clones, around 80% of them appearing once. The germline CDR1 and CDR2 sequences are MDHEN and SYDVKM. This CDR3 has 18 residues. Trimming cost V 3 bases and J 1 base; bases outside gene matches: 14. The clonotype comes from a woman aged 80 or over with acute or convalescent COVID-19. Sequencing was performed on peripheral blood. This chain links TRBV28 with TRBJ1-2; TRBD1 agrees at 7 bases. The CDR3 reads CASSFVDRDSIFNYGYTF. CDR3 nucleotide sequence: TGTGCCAGCAGTTTTGTAGACCGGGACAGTATTTTTAACTATGGCTACACCTTC.